The 19 T cell receptor beta chains listed next were all sequenced from one sample in a study of T cell responses to AZD1222 COVID-19 vaccine. Produced via immunoSEQ multiplex PCR; TCRdb's table is partial and in-frame only. The sample lists tens of thousands of clones, 70% to 90% occurring once. The sequencing here drew on peripheral blood, taken on day 0 of AZD1222 vaccination. The receptors were gathered from an adult in good health.

The chain combines TRBV9 with TRBJ1-4; the D is unclear. The V gene lost 0 bases and the J gene lost 10 bases, with 10 bases spanning the gap. The germline V gene has CDR1 SGDLS and CDR2 YYNGEE. The CDR3 is 13 amino acids. CDR3 DNA: TGTGCCAGCAGCGTAGCCCGGGATGCAAAACTGTTTTTT. This gives the protein CASSVARDAKLFF.

The chain links TRBV7-8 to TRBJ2-7; D unclear. The CDR3 covers 12 residues. With 5 bases removed from V and 4 bases from J, the gap between germline ends came to 9 bases. Germline values: CDR1 SGHVS, CDR2 FQNEAQ. CDR3 sequence: CASSPGPYEQYF. Written as DNA, the CDR3 is TGTGCCAGCAGCCCGGGCCCTTACGAGCAGTACTTC. The full variable domain, in which reference TRBV7-8 and TRBJ2-7 provide the parts outside the CDR3, is GAGVSQSPRYKVAKRGQDVALRCDPISGHVSLFWYQQALGQGPEFLTYFQNEAQLDKSGLPSDRFFAERPEGSVSTLKIQRTQQEDSAVYLCASSPGPYEQYFGPGTRLTVT.

This chain uses TRBV10-1 with TRBJ1-2; D is unclear. The V gene lost 11 bases and the J gene lost 8 bases, with 6 bases spanning the gap. CDR1 and CDR2 (germline): WNHNN, SYGVQD (reference sequence). The CDR3 loop spans 8 amino acids. The CDR3, as DNA: TGCGCCCCGTGGGGCTACACCTTC. This codes for CAPWGYTF.

V and J are TRBV7-2 and TRBJ2-5; D unclear. CDR1 and CDR2 from the germline V gene are SGHTA and FQGNSA. CDR3 size: 11 residues. The V gene lost 4 bases and the J gene lost 1 base, with 1 base spanning the gap. For the CDR3, the DNA is TGTGCCAGCAGCTCCCAAGAGACCCAGTACTTC. This codes for CASSSQETQYF.

The chain recombines TRBV18 with TRBJ2-3; TRBD2 is a possible D gene (6 bases). The germline CDR1 and CDR2 sequences are KGHSH and LQKENI. Trimming pared 4 bases from V and 6 bases from J, leaving 11 bases between. The CDR3 is 13 amino acids. As DNA, the CDR3 is TGTGCCAGCTCACTTAGGGACTTTGATACGCAGTATTTT. Translation gives CASSLRDFDTQYF.

This chain uses TRBV7-9 with TRBJ1-3; D gene ambiguous. The V gene's germline CDR1 is SEHNR and CDR2 FQNEAQ (reference sequence). This CDR3 region has 14 residues. Between the trimmed V and J ends, which lost 1 base and 2 bases, there was a span of 6 bases. CDR3 nucleotide sequence: TGTGCCAGCAGCTTAGATGGCCCTGGAAACACCATATATTTT. This gives the protein CASSLDGPGNTIYF.

The chain combines TRBV5-4 with TRBJ1-4; D is unclear. Between the trimmed V and J ends, which lost 4 bases and 7 bases, there was a span of 8 bases. The CDR3 runs to 12 residues. CDR1 SGHNT and CDR2 YYREEE come from the germline V gene (reference sequence). CDR3 sequence: CASSAFGEKLFF. The CDR3 DNA reads as TGTGCCAGCAGCGCCTTTGGTGAAAAACTGTTTTTT.

The J gene is TRBJ2-7, the V gene TRBV9, with a tentative D call TRBD1 (6 bases). Trimming shortened V by 4 bases and J by 6 bases, and 17 bases separated the two germline ends. This CDR3 is built from 14 residues. Germline V gives CDR1 SGDLS, CDR2 YYNGEE. Here the CDR3 reads CASSLTGQLGEQYF. Here the CDR3 DNA reads TGTGCCAGCAGCTTAACGGGACAATTGGGCGAGCAGTACTTC.

The chain links TRBV2 to TRBJ2-7; D is unclear. The V gene lost 6 bases and the J gene lost 5 bases, with 5 bases spanning the gap. The germline V gene encodes CDR1 SNHLY and CDR2 FYNNEI. The CDR3 is made up of 10 amino acids. CDR3 protein: CASRGNEQYF. DNA of the CDR3: TGTGCCAGCAGGGGGAACGAGCAGTACTTC.

This clone was found once. This chain uses TRBV9 with TRBJ2-3; TRBD2 agrees at 8 bases. Germline V gene lookup returns CDR1 SGDLS and CDR2 YYNGEE. The V segment lost 5 bases and the J segment 6 bases; nucleotides outside the gene matches: 8. The CDR3 is 14 amino acids. The CDR3 protein is CASSRVAGKDTQYF. DNA for the CDR3: TGTGCCAGCAGTCGGGTAGCGGGAAAGGATACGCAGTATTTT.

This chain uses TRBV7-2 with TRBJ2-7, with 7 bases that match TRBD1. Germline V gives CDR1 SGHTA, CDR2 FQGNSA. The CDR3 runs to 15 residues. V shed 2 bases, J shed 5 bases, and the junction held 9 bases outside the gene matches. The CDR3 DNA reads TGTGCCAGCAGCTTATCAGAGGGGGCCTGGAACGAGCAGTACTTC. This sequence encodes CASSLSEGAWNEQYF. Using reference TRBV7-2 and TRBJ2-7 for the parts outside the CDR3, the full variable domain is GAGVSQSPSNKVTEKGKDVELRCDPISGHTALYWYRQSLGQGLEFLIYFQGNSAPDKSGLPSDRFSAERTGGSVSTLTIQRTQQEDSAVYLCASSLSEGAWNEQYFGPGTRLTVT.

The genes are TRBV3-1 (or the pseudogene TRBV3-2) and TRBJ2-7; D not resolved. CDR3 length: 12 amino acids. Germline V CDR1 and CDR2: LGHDT, YNNKEL (reference sequence). Trimming shortened V by 0 bases and J by 11 bases, and 11 bases separated the two germline ends. The CDR3 region is CASSQDPLRKYF. In DNA form, the CDR3 reads TGTGCCAGCAGCCAAGATCCCCTCAGAAAGTACTTC.

The V call is TRBV5-4, the J call TRBJ2-3, with D perhaps TRBD1 or TRBD2 (5 bases each). Trimming took off 0 bases at V and 3 bases at J, with 11 bases between the two ends. CDR3 length equals 15 residues. Per germline, CDR1 SGHNT and CDR2 YYREEE (reference sequence). The CDR3, as DNA: TGTGCCAGCAGCTTGGATGGGGGTTGGACAGATACGCAGTATTTT. It yields the protein CASSLDGGWTDTQYF.

This chain joins TRBV19 and TRBJ2-2, with unresolved D. Germline V gene lookup returns CDR1 LNHDA and CDR2 SQIVND (reference sequence). Trimming pared 7 bases from V and 5 bases from J, leaving 5 bases between. The length of the CDR3 is 11 residues. This CDR3 is CASTWTGELFF. In DNA form, the CDR3 reads TGTGCCAGTACTTGGACCGGGGAGCTGTTTTTT.

V gene TRBV11-2 combines with J gene TRBJ2-7; TRBD2 matches at 7 bases. The CDR3 length is 14 residues. The V segment lost 3 bases and the J segment 2 bases; nucleotides outside the gene matches: 4. CDR1 is SGHAT and CDR2 is FQNNGV in the germline V gene. The CDR3: CASSFSGHTYEQYF. For the CDR3, the DNA is TGTGCCAGCAGCTTTAGCGGGCACACCTACGAGCAGTACTTC.

This clone was seen only once. This chain links TRBV28 with TRBJ2-4, with 10 bases identical to TRBD2. CDR1 is MDHEN, CDR2 SYDVKM, per germline. The CDR3 consists of 16 residues. Unmatched junction bases numbered 6, after V lost 7 bases and J lost 0 bases. CDR3 in amino acids: CASTPSGSEAKNIQYF. As DNA, the CDR3 is TGTGCCAGCACCCCTAGCGGGAGTGAAGCCAAAAACATTCAGTACTTC.

The J gene is TRBJ1-5, the V gene TRBV2; D is ambiguous. V lost 0 bases, J lost 9 bases, and 9 bases lay in between. Per germline, CDR1 SNHLY and CDR2 FYNNEI. The CDR3 has 13 residues. In DNA, the CDR3 is TGTGCCAGCAGTGAAGCGCGCGGAGGGCCCCAGCATTTT. This sequence encodes CASSEARGGPQHF. The full variable domain, with the rest looked up from reference TRBV2 and TRBJ1-5, is EPEVTQTPSHQVTQMGQEVILRCVPISNHLYFYWYRQILGQKVEFLVSFYNNEISEKSEIFDDQFSVERPDGSNFTLKIRSTKLEDSAMYFCASSEARGGPQHFGDGTRLSIL.

The chain couples TRBV28 to TRBJ1-2; TRBD1 matches 7 bases. Germline CDR1 MDHEN, CDR2 SYDVKM. CDR3 length: 12 residues. The ends lost 4 bases at V and 6 bases at J; junction bases unmatched: 2. The DNA of the CDR3 is TGTGCCAGCAGTTCAGGGACAGATGGCTACACCTTC. Translating gives CASSSGTDGYTF.

The chain combines TRBV6-5 with TRBJ2-3; D gene unclear. The CDR3 is 14 amino acids. V was clipped by 7 bases and J by 3 bases, with 14 bases between them. CDR1 and CDR2 from the germline V gene are MNHEY and SVGAGI. CDR3 nucleotide sequence: TGTGCCAGCAAATACGGTGTCAGGACAGATACGCAGTATTTT. Residues: CASKYGVRTDTQYF.